These 22 T cell receptor beta chains were all obtained from the same sample, sequenced in a study of cytomegalovirus exposure and HLA in healthy donors. It was with 60 Vbeta and 13 Jbeta primers that the PCR ran. TCRdb keeps only in-frame clones here, not all; method: immunoSEQ multiplex PCR. The sample has approximately 100,000 clones; about 77% are singletons. The sequencing input was PBMCs. The source of these receptors is a young woman in good health and CMV-seropositive.

The rearrangement joins TRBV27 to TRBJ1-5, with D unresolved. Germline CDR1 is MNHEY and CDR2 is SMNVEV (reference sequence). There are 13 residues in the CDR3. V dropped 1 base and J dropped 10 bases, with 11 bases sitting between them. The CDR3 here is CASSLWGGRPQHF. CDR3 coding DNA: TGTGCCAGCAGTTTATGGGGAGGTCGCCCCCAGCATTTT.

This clone came up once. V usage is TRBV19 and J usage is TRBJ2-4; weak D call: TRBD2 (5 bases). V was shortened by 7 bases and J by 0 bases, with 16 bases between the two germline ends. Germline V lookup: CDR1 LNHDA, CDR2 SQIVND (reference sequence). There are 16 residues in the CDR3. CDR3: CASTGSHQLAKNIQYF. CDR3 in DNA: TGTGCCAGTACGGGGAGCCACCAATTAGCCAAAAACATTCAGTACTTC.

The chain links TRBV9 to TRBJ2-1; TRBD2 aligns across 8 bases. Germline V gives CDR1 SGDLS, CDR2 YYNGEE. The trim removed 2 bases at V and 0 bases at J, leaving 7 bases unmatched. The CDR3 sequence is 17 residues long. The CDR3 nucleotides read TGTGCCAGCAGCGTTCGGATGCGGGAGGTCTCCTACAATGAGCAGTTCTTC. This gives the protein CASSVRMREVSYNEQFF.

V usage is TRBV6-4 and J usage is TRBJ2-6; tentative D call: TRBD1 (6 bases). This CDR3 has 16 amino acids. V was shortened by 6 bases and J by 0 bases, with 12 bases between the two germline ends. From germline, CDR1 is MRHNA and CDR2 SNTAGT. The CDR3 sequence: CASSTGTASGANVLTF. DNA of the CDR3: TGTGCCAGCAGCACAGGGACGGCCTCTGGGGCCAACGTCCTGACTTTC.

The rearrangement links TRBV27 to TRBJ2-5, with TRBD2 as a possible D gene (5 bases). CDR1 and CDR2 from the germline V gene are MNHEY and SMNVEV (reference sequence). This CDR3 contains 12 residues. The ends were cut back, 3 bases at V and 5 bases at J, with 7 bases in the middle. Written as DNA, the CDR3 is TGTGCCAGCAGTTTTGGCGGGGAGACCCAGTACTTC. This sequence encodes CASSFGGETQYF.

The J gene is TRBJ1-5, the V gene TRBV28; 8 nucleotides line up with TRBD1. The J segment lost 5 bases and the V segment lost 1 base, leaving 13 bases of the junction unmatched. Germline loops: CDR1 MDHEN, CDR2 SYDVKM. This CDR3 contains 18 residues. CDR3 protein: CASSLYPRTGQLDQPQHF. The CDR3 DNA reads as TGTGCCAGCAGTTTATACCCCAGGACAGGGCAACTGGATCAGCCCCAGCATTTT. Looking up the rest from reference TRBV28 and TRBJ1-5 gives the full variable domain: DVKVTQSSRYLVKRTGEKVFLECVQDMDHENMFWYRQDPGLGLRLIYFSYDVKMKEKGDIPEGYSVSREKKERFSLILESASTNQTSMYLCASSLYPRTGQLDQPQHFGDGTRLSIL.

The V and J genes are TRBV10-3 and TRBJ2-6; TRBD1 matches 9 bases. Per the germline V gene, CDR1 is ENHRY and CDR2 is SYGVKD. V gave up 6 bases and J gave up 1 base; unmatched junction bases: 13. The CDR3 is 19 amino acids. In DNA form, the CDR3 reads TGTGCCATCAGCAAAAGCGGACAGGGGTCCCCTTCTGGGGCCAACGTCCTGACTTTC. As protein: CAISKSGQGSPSGANVLTF.

The genes are TRBV2 and TRBJ1-5; D gene ambiguous. The CDR3 extends over 13 amino acids. The V end lost 2 bases, the J end lost 6 bases, and 8 bases lay between the germline ends. Germline V CDR1 and CDR2: SNHLY, FYNNEI. The CDR3 loop is CASSENQIQPQHF. CDR3 DNA sequence: TGTGCCAGCAGTGAAAACCAGATTCAGCCCCAGCATTTT.

As to this clone: This may arise from a read error, as a much more abundant clone is one base away. The chain joins TRBV6-4 to TRBJ2-1; 8 bases match TRBD2. The CDR3 totals 15 residues. V was clipped by 2 bases and J by 0 bases; unmatched bases: 0. Per the germline V gene, CDR1 is MRHNA and CDR2 is SNTAGT. The CDR3 is CASSDLAGSYNEQFF. CDR3 bases: TGTGCCAGCAGTGACCTAGCGGGCTCCTACAATGAGCAGTTCTTC.

The V gene is TRBV19, the J gene TRBJ2-7, with TRBD1 matching 9 bases. CDR3 size: 14 residues. Germline trimming cut 5 bases from V and 3 bases from J; bases unmatched to any gene: 5. Germline CDR1 LNHDA, CDR2 SQIVND (reference sequence). In nucleotides, the CDR3 is TGTGCCAGTAGTGAAAGGGACAGGGTCTACGAGCAGTACTTC. Translated: CASSERDRVYEQYF.

The chain recombines TRBV10-3 with TRBJ2-7; TRBD1 matches at 7 bases. CDR3 length: 13 residues. Germline V gene lookup returns CDR1 ENHRY and CDR2 SYGVKD. Germline trimming cut 5 bases from V and 8 bases from J; bases unmatched to any gene: 9. The CDR3 region is CAISSGGEGKQYF. DNA for the CDR3: TGTGCCATCAGTTCAGGGGGAGAGGGGAAGCAGTACTTC.

The count of this clone is one. This chain connects TRBV29-1 to TRBJ2-7; the match to TRBD2 covers 14 bases. Unmatched junction bases numbered 7, after V lost 4 bases and J lost 2 bases. The germline V gene has CDR1 SQVTM and CDR2 ANQGSEA. The CDR3 consists of 16 residues. CDR3 nucleotide sequence: TGCAGCGTTGGGACTAGCGGGAGGCCGTCCACCTACGAGCAGTACTTC. Residues: CSVGTSGRPSTYEQYF.

V is TRBV28 and J is TRBJ2-7; TRBD2 aligns across 10 bases. CDR3 size: 16 residues. The V segment lost 6 bases and the J segment 0 bases; nucleotides outside the gene matches: 8. CDR1 is MDHEN, CDR2 SYDVKM, per germline. The DNA of the CDR3 is TGTGCCAGCAGACTCATAGCGGGAGGTTTCTCCTACGAGCAGTACTTC. Translated: CASRLIAGGFSYEQYF.

The chain has TRBV5-1 and TRBJ2-7, with 7 bases lining up with TRBD2. This CDR3 region has 14 residues. CDR1 is SGHRS and CDR2 is YFSETQ in the germline V gene. V was pared by 4 bases and J by 0 bases, with 4 bases of the junction left unmatched. The CDR3, as DNA: TGCGCCAGCAGCCCCCGGGACTACTCCTACGAGCAGTACTTC. This sequence encodes CASSPRDYSYEQYF.

This clone was observed once. An end of the junction differs from the germline gene, which may be a read error. V is TRBV11-2 and J is TRBJ1-1, with 7 bases matching TRBD1. This CDR3 region has 13 residues. Germline lookup yields CDR1 SGHAT and CDR2 FQNNGV. CDR3 in DNA: TGTGCCAGCAGCTCGGACAGGAACGCTGAAGCTTTCTTT. Its protein is CASSSDRNAEAFF.

In its sample, this clone was seen once. V gene TRBV5-6 combines with J gene TRBJ2-1, with D uncertain. The CDR3 has 15 residues. Germline V gene data show CDR1 as SGHDT and CDR2 as YYEEEE. The V gene lost 1 base and the J gene lost 0 bases, with 8 bases spanning the gap. Written as DNA, the CDR3 is TGTGCCAGCAGCTTGATGCCTAGCTCCTACAATGAGCAGTTCTTC. It specifies CASSLMPSSYNEQFF.

In its sample, this clone was seen a few times. The rearrangement uses TRBV6-6 and TRBJ2-3; unclear D gene. The CDR3 consists of 11 residues. The ends were cut back, 4 bases at V and 4 bases at J, with 3 bases in the middle. Looked up from germline, CDR1 is MNHNY and CDR2 is SVGAGI (reference sequence). The CDR3 nucleotides read TGTGCCAGCAGTTTATCAGATACGCAGTATTTT. Translating it yields CASSLSDTQYF.

This chain connects TRBV10-3 to TRBJ2-3; 7 nucleotides line up with TRBD1. Germline CDR1 is ENHRY and CDR2 is SYGVKD. The V segment lost 5 bases and the J segment 1 base; nucleotides outside the gene matches: 9. The CDR3 runs 16 residues. CDR3 sequence: CAISYPGQWGTDTQYF. CDR3 coding DNA: TGTGCCATCAGTTATCCGGGACAGTGGGGCACAGATACGCAGTATTTT.

V usage is TRBV6-5 and J usage is TRBJ1-6; 10 bases fit TRBD1. This CDR3 region has 14 residues. Germline lookup yields CDR1 MNHEY and CDR2 SVGAGI. J was trimmed by 8 bases and V by 3 bases; bases with no gene match: 1. DNA of the CDR3: TGTGCCAGCAGTTATGACAGGGGGCATTCACCCCTCCACTTT. The encoded protein is CASSYDRGHSPLHF.

The gene calls are TRBV7-6 and TRBJ2-1, with 10 bases fitting TRBD2. V gave up 5 bases and J gave up 0 bases; unmatched junction bases: 7. The germline V gene has CDR1 SGHVS and CDR2 FNYEAQ. This CDR3 region has 17 residues. CDR3 loop: CASSVRTSGYSYNEQFF. In DNA form, the CDR3 reads TGTGCCAGCAGCGTACGGACTAGCGGCTACTCCTACAATGAGCAGTTCTTC.

The chain joins TRBV19 to TRBJ1-2, with TRBD1 matching over 7 bases. The germline V gene encodes CDR1 LNHDA and CDR2 SQIVND (reference sequence). This CDR3 spans 13 amino acids. Losses at the gene ends were 6 bases for V and 8 bases for J; bases not matched to a gene: 9. CDR3 DNA sequence: TGTGCCAGTAGCTTGATAGGGGGCAGCGGCTACACCTTC. It is translated as CASSLIGGSGYTF.

The chain recombines TRBV29-1 with TRBJ2-7; TRBD1 matches 10 bases. The V gene end was trimmed by 2 bases and the J gene end by 3 bases; junction bases not matched to a gene: 7. CDR3 length: 15 amino acids. Germline CDR1 reads SQVTM; CDR2 reads ANQGSEA. CDR3 residues: CSVEYGTGESYEQYF. The CDR3 DNA sequence: TGCAGCGTTGAATACGGGACAGGGGAGAGCTACGAGCAGTACTTC.